The rows below give T cell receptor beta chains drawn from one sample of a study of human T cells and chemical hapten exposure. TCRdb ran MiXCR on the RACE reads and lists one entry per CDR3 protein. The data show some 93,000 distinct CDR3 sequences, 8.5% to 9% seen once. The sample comprised whole blood. Receptor source: a female donor in good health. Some clones in this sample may be carry-over from other donors' samples. The CDR3 runs from the conserved cysteine through the conserved F or W. The D gene is left open where the match is weak. Clone size, where shown, is once, few, many, or a class for clones that have expanded.

-,TRBJ2-2,TRBD2,TRBV28,CASRRPGGGESGELFF,TGTGCCAGCAGACGCCCTGGCGGGGGAGAATCCGGGGAGCTGTTTTTT
many,TRBJ2-1,TRBD2,TRBV12-3/TRBV12-4,CASSPIPGSGMGNEQFF,TGTGCCAGCAGCCCAATCCCGGGAAGCGGGATGGGAAATGAGCAGTTCTTC
-,TRBJ2-7,-,TRBV28,CASRPTRETYEQYF,TGTGCCAGCAGACCCACTAGGGAGACCTACGAGCAGTACTTC
-,TRBJ1-2,-,TRBV11-2,CASSLAGGRAYGYTF,TGTGCCAGCAGCCTCGCAGGCGGGAGGGCCTATGGCTACACCTTC
many,TRBJ2-7,TRBD2,TRBV5-1,CASSDAQTSGRSEQYF,TGCGCCAGCAGCGACGCCCAGACTAGCGGGAGAAGCGAGCAGTACTTC
few,TRBJ1-5,-,TRBV6-2/TRBV6-3,CASSHRGQPQHF,TGTGCCAGCAGCCACCGGGGCCAGCCCCAGCATTTT
-,TRBJ2-7,-,TRBV14,CASSQASPGKQYF,TGTGCCAGCAGCCAAGCCAGCCCTGGGAAGCAGTACTTC
many,TRBJ2-3,TRBD1,TRBV4-1,CASSQWTGEPTDTQYF,TGCGCCAGCAGCCAATGGACAGGGGAACCCACAGATACGCAGTATTTT
-,TRBJ1-1,-,TRBV29-1,CSVTANTEAFF,TGCAGCGTGACAGCTAACACTGAAGCTTTCTTT
few,TRBJ2-3,-,TRBV11-3,CASSLTYRGRRESTDTQYF,TGTGCCAGCAGCTTAACGTACAGGGGCCGGCGGGAAAGCACAGATACGCAGTATTTT
few,TRBJ2-2,-,TRBV20-1,CSASEAAGELFF,TGCAGTGCTAGTGAGGCCGCCGGGGAGCTGTTTTTT
few,TRBJ2-2,-,TRBV29-1,CSVGAGSGGELFF,TGCAGCGTTGGTGCGGGGTCGGGAGGGGAGCTGTTTTTT
many,TRBJ1-1,-,TRBV7-9,CASSLRGGQAANTEAFF,TGTGCCAGCAGCTTAAGGGGGGGGCAGGCTGCGAACACTGAAGCTTTCTTT
few,TRBJ1-2,TRBD1,TRBV7-6,CASSPRDRGYGYTF,TGTGCCAGCAGCCCCAGGGACAGGGGCTATGGCTACACCTTC
few,TRBJ2-5,-,TRBV7-9,CASSLNKIGTQYF,TGTGCCAGCAGCTTAAACAAGATAGGGACCCAGTACTTC
-,TRBJ2-3,-,TRBV10-3,CAISVGTDTQYF,TGTGCCATCAGTGTGGGCACAGATACGCAGTATTTT
-,TRBJ2-2,TRBD1,TRBV7-3,CASSSGQGALVAGELFF,TGTGCCAGCAGCTCCGGACAGGGGGCGTTGGTTGCCGGGGAGCTGTTTTTT
-,TRBJ2-7,TRBD2,TRBV4-1,CASSQGTSGLDEQYF,TGCGCCAGCAGCCAAGGGACTAGCGGGCTCGACGAGCAGTACTTC
few,TRBJ1-6,-,TRBV5-1,CASSLEWGGNSPLHF,TGCGCCAGCAGCTTGGAGTGGGGAGGCAATTCACCCCTCCACTTT
many,TRBJ2-1,-,TRBV3-1,CASSLGRDLLYNEQFF,TGTGCCAGCAGCCTAGGCCGGGACCTCCTTTACAATGAGCAGTTCTTC
few,TRBJ1-1,-,TRBV3-1,CASSPPSLNTEAFF,TGTGCCAGCAGCCCCCCATCACTCAACACTGAAGCTTTCTTT
many,TRBJ2-6,TRBD1,TRBV10-3,CAISRTGGDSGANVLTF,TGTGCCATCAGTAGGACAGGAGGAGACTCTGGGGCCAACGTCCTGACTTTC
-,TRBJ2-5,-,TRBV6-6,CASSYPAGASPETQYF,TGTGCCAGCAGTTACCCCGCAGGGGCCTCGCCGGAGACCCAGTACTTC